One sample yielded the 18 T cell receptor beta chains listed below, sequenced in a study of blood T cells in healthy people across ages. A sample-barcoded 5' primer and a J-beta primer mix were used in a second PCR of about 7 to 12 cycles. Using its own MiXCR run on the 5' RACE reads, TCRdb lists one record per CDR3 protein. The sample lists around 990,000 distinct CDR3 sequences; roughly two fifths were seen once. Material for sequencing was blood. These receptors all stem from a man aged 18 to 29 in good health.

Only a few counts were recorded for this clonotype. V gene TRBV12-3 or TRBV12-4 combines with J gene TRBJ1-1, with 8 bases matching TRBD1. Germline trimming cut 6 bases from V and 1 base from J; bases unmatched to any gene: 7. The CDR3 has 15 amino acids. CDR3 region: CASSLWTGPNTEAFF. As DNA, the CDR3 is TGTGCCAGCAGCTTGTGGACAGGGCCGAACACTGAAGCTTTCTTT.

This clonotype was seen ten or more times. The rearrangement joins TRBV14 to TRBJ2-1; D gene ambiguous. Per germline, CDR1 SGHDN and CDR2 FVKESK. The CDR3 is 14 amino acids. V was pared by 2 bases and J by 0 bases, with 5 bases between. The CDR3 is CASSQFASYNEQFF. In DNA, the CDR3 is TGTGCCAGCAGCCAATTTGCCTCCTACAATGAGCAGTTCTTC. The full variable domain, in which reference TRBV14 and TRBJ2-1 provide the parts outside the CDR3, is EAGVTQFPSHSVIEKGQTVTLRCDPISGHDNLYWYRRVMGKEIKFLLHFVKESKQDESGMPNNRFLAERTGGTYSTLKVQPAELEDSGVYFCASSQFASYNEQFFGPGTRLTVL.

This clonotype was seen at least ten times. The V gene is TRBV7-2, the J gene TRBJ1-2; possible D gene TRBD1, 5 bases. In germline, CDR1 is SGHTA, CDR2 FQGNSA. V gave up 2 bases and J gave up 1 base, with 11 bases separating them. The CDR3 spans 15 residues. The CDR3: CASSLTPGDNYGYTF. As DNA, the CDR3 is TGTGCCAGCAGCTTAACGCCGGGGGATAACTATGGCTACACCTTC.

The chain couples TRBV7-8 to TRBJ1-1; D is undetermined. This CDR3 contains 14 residues. The V gene lost 3 bases and the J gene lost 5 bases, with 13 bases spanning the gap. Germline CDR1 is SGHVS and CDR2 is FQNEAQ. The CDR3 coding sequence is TGTGCCAGCAGCTTGGGCAGCACCAGTACTGAAGCTTTCTTT. Protein sequence: CASSLGSTSTEAFF.

This clonotype was observed a handful of times. CDR3 in DNA: TGCGCCAGCAGCCAAGTAGGATCGAAAAAACTGTTTTTT. Translation gives CASSQVGSKKLFF. The chain is built from TRBV4-3 and TRBJ1-4; D remains ambiguous. The CDR3 loop spans 13 amino acids. Germline V gene sequence: CDR1 LGHNA, CDR2 YSLEER. V was trimmed by 1 base and J by 9 bases, leaving 9 bases between them.

This clonotype was counted once. This chain uses TRBV12-3 or TRBV12-4 with TRBJ1-5, with 7 bases that match TRBD1. V lost 5 bases and J lost 5; bases outside the gene matches: 12. The CDR3 sequence is 16 residues long. The CDR3 bases are TGTGCCAGCAGTCAAGACAGGGCTCATGAGGATCAGCCCCAGCATTTT. Encoded protein: CASSQDRAHEDQPQHF.

The CDR3 reads CASSLEGSGLYNEQYF. For the CDR3, the DNA is TGCGCCAGCAGCTTGGAGGGTAGCGGTCTCTACAATGAGCAGTACTTC. This rearrangement joins TRBV5-1 to TRBJ2-5, with D perhaps TRBD2 (6 bases). Trimming shortened V by 0 bases and J by 11 bases, and 23 bases separated the two germline ends. This CDR3 spans 16 amino acids. Germline V gene data show CDR1 as SGHRS and CDR2 as YFSETQ.

This clonotype was seen more than once but under ten times. The chain couples TRBV9 to TRBJ2-1; 14 nucleotides align to TRBD2. Germline CDR1 SGDLS, CDR2 YYNGEE. V lost 3 bases and J lost 0; bases outside the gene matches: 14. The CDR3 has 21 amino acids. The CDR3 loop is CASSATSPGLAGASSYNEQFF. The CDR3 DNA reads as TGTGCCAGCAGCGCCACTTCACCGGGACTAGCGGGGGCCAGCTCCTACAATGAGCAGTTCTTC.

This clonotype turned up a few times. This chain links TRBV20-1 with TRBJ1-5; D not certain. V gave up 3 bases and J gave up 0 bases, with 15 bases separating them. The CDR3 sequence is 16 residues long. CDR1 DFQATT and CDR2 SNEGSKA come from the germline V gene (reference sequence). The CDR3 region is CSASSLLQSSNQPQHF. The CDR3 DNA reads as TGCAGTGCTAGCTCACTCTTACAGAGTAGCAATCAGCCCCAGCATTTT.

This clonotype has just a few counts. The chain recombines TRBV5-1 with TRBJ2-2; D remains unclear. This CDR3 region has 15 residues. V gave up 0 bases and J gave up 0 bases, with 6 bases separating them. Germline V CDR1 and CDR2: SGHRS, YFSETQ. This CDR3 reads CASSLVGANTGELFF. DNA of the CDR3: TGCGCCAGCAGCTTGGTTGGGGCGAACACCGGGGAGCTGTTTTTT.

This chain joins TRBV7-8 and TRBJ2-4, with TRBD1 matching over 7 bases. The J call is in doubt because the DNA end fits TRBJ2-7 better. CDR1 is SGHVS and CDR2 is FQNEAQ in the germline V gene. This CDR3 region has 16 residues. The CDR3 region has the DNA TGTGCCAGCAGCTTAGGGCGACAGGGCAGTTGGTACGAGCAGTACTTC. Translation gives CASSLGRQGSWYEQYF.

This chain connects TRBV27 to TRBJ1-1, with a tentative D call TRBD1 (5 bases). V was clipped by 5 bases and J by 1 base, with 14 bases between them. Looked up from germline, CDR1 is MNHEY and CDR2 is SMNVEV (reference sequence). The CDR3 is 15 amino acids. Written as DNA, the CDR3 is TGTGCCAGCAGTACCGGGGACGGGCAGAACACTGAAGCTTTCTTT. It specifies CASSTGDGQNTEAFF.

The V call is TRBV28, the J call TRBJ1-2, with unresolved D. The CDR3 loop spans 19 amino acids. Looked up from germline, CDR1 is MDHEN and CDR2 is SYDVKM. V was shortened by 3 bases and J by 2 bases, with 25 bases between the two germline ends. CDR3 sequence reads: CASSFSGVRTGRENYGYTF. As DNA, the CDR3 is TGTGCCAGCAGTTTCTCTGGGGTTCGAACGGGGAGGGAGAACTATGGCTACACCTTC.

This clonotype has a handful of counts. The V and J genes are TRBV7-2 and TRBJ1-2, with unresolved D. The germline CDR1 and CDR2 sequences are SGHTA and FQGNSA. This CDR3 contains 13 residues. Trimming shortened V by 6 bases and J by 0 bases, and 8 bases separated the two germline ends. This CDR3 is CASSSDTNYGYTF. CDR3 sequence (DNA): TGTGCCAGCAGTTCGGATACTAACTATGGCTACACCTTC.

The chain links TRBV7-2 to TRBJ2-2, with D unresolved. The ends were cut back, 5 bases at V and 3 bases at J, with 10 bases in the middle. In germline, CDR1 is SGHTA, CDR2 FQGNSA. There are 14 residues in the CDR3. The CDR3 DNA sequence: TGTGCCAGCAGCCCCCTGGATTACACCGGGGAGCTGTTTTTT. As protein: CASSPLDYTGELFF.

The chain employs TRBV20-1 and TRBJ2-2; perhaps TRBD1 as D (6 bases). Germline CDR1 is DFQATT and CDR2 is SNEGSKA (reference sequence). The CDR3 length is 13 residues. V was shortened by 6 bases and J by 8 bases, with 16 bases between the two germline ends. CDR3 sequence reads: CSAGRQDEGELFF. CDR3 DNA: TGCAGTGCAGGAAGACAGGATGAAGGGGAGCTGTTTTTT.

This clonotype was found a few times. The chain links TRBV29-1 to TRBJ2-1; D unresolved. The assigned J gene may be wrong: the sequence end matches TRBJ2-7 better. This CDR3 contains 13 residues. Germline V gene sequence: CDR1 SQVTM, CDR2 ANQGSEA. CDR3 protein: CSVDGRNYNEQYF. CDR3 bases: TGCAGCGTTGACGGCCGGAACTACAATGAGCAGTACTTC.

The chain joins TRBV6-1 to TRBJ2-7; D gene unclear. Trimming took 7 bases from V and 7 from J, leaving 23 bases between them. Germline loops: CDR1 MNHNS, CDR2 SASEGT. This CDR3 is built from 15 residues. CDR3 coding DNA: TGTGCCAGCACAGCCCGGACCGGCATCGTACTAGAGCAGTACTTC. This sequence encodes CASTARTGIVLEQYF.